This T cell receptor beta chain derives from a study of shared clonotypes between healthy human individuals. Overall study findings and caveats: All-four-donor shared clonotypes had higher generation probabilities than non-shared clonotypes did. Apart from blood, nothing was sampled; tissue repertoires likely differ.

On this clone: Its target is unknown.

Samples underwent the assay at deep level. The repertoire was sequenced with immunoSEQ multiplex PCR; TCRdb's copy has only in-frame clones and lacks some. This repertoire shows approximately 250,000 clones, 60% to 70% found once; its top ten account for more than 9.5%. The CDR3 has 15 residues. Trimming took 4 bases from V and 0 from J, leaving 10 bases between them. Germline CDR1 is SNHLY and CDR2 is FYNNEI. Each of the donors was a healthy adult who was HIV-negative and had not had a recent acute infection or vaccination. The TCR was taken from a man aged 30 to 39 in good health. This chain connects TRBV2 to TRBJ1-5; D gene uncertain. Input material: memory CD4+ T cells sorted from blood. Subset: CD45RA-negative fraction. In DNA form, the CDR3 reads TGTGCCAGCAGTGCGGCAGATTATAGCAATCAGCCCCAGCATTTT. Its translation is CASSAADYSNQPQHF.